These T cell receptor beta chains were read from a single sample in a study of Graves' ophthalmopathy and Graves' hyperthyroidism. TCRdb re-called the multiplex PCR reads with MiXCR, one entry per CDR3 protein. The table lists hundreds of thousands of distinct CDR3 sequences, about a fifth of them singletons. Sequencing was carried out using peripheral blood. The source of these receptors is a woman aged 18-29 years with stable Graves' hyperthyroidism. Some clones in this sample may be carry-over from other donors' samples. Each CDR3 is given with its conserved first and last residue. The D gene is left open where the match is weak. Not every row has a clone size; where given, it reads once, few, many or a size class.

j_call clone_size d_call v_call cdr3_aa cdr3_nt
TRBJ1-2 NA NA TRBV27 CASSSTSGVYTF TGTGCAAGCAGTTCGACGTCCGGAGTCTACACCTTC
TRBJ2-7 few TRBD2 TRBV12-3/TRBV12-4 CASSARTSGGSTYEQYF TGTGCCAGCTCAGCCCGGACTAGCGGGGGGTCCACCTACGAGCAGTACTTC
TRBJ1-1 NA NA TRBV12-3/TRBV12-4 CASSLPGRSNIEAFF TGTGCCAGCAGCCTCCCAGGGAGGTCGAACATTGAAGCTTTCTTT
TRBJ1-1 many TRBD1 TRBV11-1 CASSLVFGQGETEAFF TGTGCCAGCAGCTTAGTGTTCGGGCAGGGGGAGACTGAAGCTTTCTTT
TRBJ2-5 many NA TRBV6-1 CASSNSEETQYF TGTGCCAGCAGTAATAGCGAGGAGACCCAGTACTTC
TRBJ1-1 NA NA TRBV7-3 CASSPRGGRYTEACF TGTGCCAGCAGCCCCCGGGGGGGGCGCTACACTGAAGCTTGCTTT
TRBJ2-5 NA NA TRBV13 CASTGQNWETQYF TGTGCCAGCACTGGACAGAATTGGGAGACCCAGTACTTC
TRBJ1-2 NA TRBD1 TRBV28 CATSALDRGPLGYTF TGTGCCACCTCGGCCCTGGACAGGGGTCCCCTTGGCTACACCTTC
TRBJ2-5 NA NA TRBV7-8 CASMSWGSVPQETQYF TGTGCCAGCATGAGTTGGGGCTCAGTCCCTCAAGAGACCCAGTACTTC
TRBJ2-7 NA TRBD1 TRBV20-1 CSAAGTASYEQYF TGCAGTGCCGCCGGGACAGCATCCTACGAGCAGTACTTC
TRBJ1-2 NA TRBD1 TRBV5-1 CASSETGGHGYTF TGCGCCAGCAGCGAGACAGGGGGCCATGGCTACACCTTC
TRBJ2-7 many TRBD1 TRBV28 CASSLPGGRKYEQYF TGTGCCAGCAGTTTACCAGGGGGCAGGAAGTACGAGCAGTACTTC
TRBJ2-5 NA NA TRBV12-3/TRBV12-4 CASSPLGRTETQYF TGTGCCAGCAGTCCGTTGGGCAGGACGGAGACCCAGTACTTC
TRBJ1-3 few NA TRBV6-1 CASSEYRSSGNTIYF TGTGCCAGCAGTGAGTACAGGAGCTCTGGAAACACCATATATTTT
TRBJ1-1 NA NA TRBV30 CAWSVPWGNTEAFF TGTGCCTGGAGTGTACCCTGGGGGAACACTGAAGCTTTCTTT
TRBJ1-5 many NA TRBV7-9 CASMDSRVEGQPQHF TGTGCCAGCATGGACAGTCGGGTCGAGGGACAGCCCCAGCATTTT
TRBJ1-2 few TRBD1 TRBV11-2 CASSHGQDEGYGYTF TGTGCCAGCAGCCACGGACAGGACGAGGGCTATGGCTACACCTTC
TRBJ1-6 many TRBD1 TRBV12-3/TRBV12-4 CASSPGQGDVSPLHF TGTGCCAGCAGTCCCGGACAGGGCGATGTTTCACCCCTCCACTTT
TRBJ1-5 many NA TRBV27 CATWGSRRPQHF TGTGCCACCTGGGGCAGCCGTCGGCCCCAGCATTTT
TRBJ2-5 many NA TRBV2 CASSGQETQYF TGCGCCAGCTCCGGCCAAGAGACCCAGTACTTC
TRBJ2-7 few NA TRBV7-2 CASSQDWTVEQYF TGTGCCAGCAGCCAAGACTGGACCGTCGAGCAGTACTTC
TRBJ1-1 many TRBD1 TRBV20-1 CSAELQGARTEAFF TGCAGTGCTGAATTACAGGGGGCCCGCACTGAAGCTTTCTTT
TRBJ1-5 many NA TRBV2 CASTPLGSGNQPQHF TGTGCCAGCACCCCCTTAGGCTCAGGGAATCAGCCCCAGCATTTT
TRBJ1-2 many TRBD1 TRBV7-9 CASSPLGQGNYGYTF TGTGCCAGCAGCCCCTTGGGACAGGGGAACTATGGCTACACCTTC
TRBJ1-5 many TRBD1 TRBV6-4 CASTEHGTEFNSNQPQHF TGTGCCAGCACCGAACACGGGACAGAATTTAATAGCAATCAGCCCCAGCATTTT
TRBJ1-2 many NA TRBV20-1 CSAAEVPRRYTF TGCAGTGCCGCAGAGGTTCCCCGCCGCTACACCTTC
TRBJ1-5 many NA TRBV6-5 CASTLQGSAQHF TGTGCCAGCACTTTACAGGGTTCAGCCCAGCATTTT
TRBJ2-2 many NA TRBV15 CATSREAGWLDTGELFF TGTGCCACCAGCAGAGAGGCGGGATGGTTAGACACCGGGGAGCTGTTTTTT
TRBJ1-5 many NA TRBV20-1 CSAPKDGRANQPQHF TGCAGTGCTCCAAAGGACGGCAGAGCCAATCAGCCCCAGCATTTT
TRBJ1-1 many NA TRBV6-1 CASSVEAMNTEAFF TGTGCCAGCAGTGTTGAGGCGATGAACACTGAAGCTTTCTTT
TRBJ1-5 many NA TRBV20-1 CSAKGQSDSNQPQHF TGCAGTGCTAAAGGACAGAGTGATAGCAATCAGCCCCAGCATTTT
TRBJ1-5 many NA TRBV18 CASSPAWTDQPQHF TGTGCCAGCTCACCCGCCTGGACAGATCAGCCCCAGCATTTT
TRBJ1-2 many NA TRBV19 CASNPKGWQGGFGYTF TGTGCCAGTAACCCTAAAGGGTGGCAGGGAGGTTTTGGCTACACCTTC
TRBJ2-7 NA NA TRBV28 CASSIPGSATYEQYF TGTGCCAGCAGCATCCCCGGCTCGGCCACCTACGAGCAGTACTTC
TRBJ1-1 NA NA TRBV10-3 CAITPDSTNTEAFF TGTGCCATCACTCCGGACAGTACGAACACTGAAGCTTTCTTT
TRBJ1-6 many NA TRBV14 CASSQGFPLHF TGTGCCAGCAGCCAAGGCTTCCCCCTCCACTTT
TRBJ1-2 NA NA TRBV20-1 CSASAGVYGYTF TGCAGTGCTAGCGCCGGGGTCTATGGCTACACCTTC
TRBJ2-7 NA TRBD2 TRBV15 CATSRGTSPAEQYF TGTGCCACCAGCAGAGGGACTAGCCCGGCCGAGCAGTACTTC
TRBJ2-2 many NA TRBV6-1 CASSELGGGTGELFF TGTGCCAGCAGTGAATTGGGCGGCGGCACCGGGGAGCTGTTTTTT
TRBJ1-5 many TRBD1 TRBV30 CAWGRGTVHAQPQHF TGTGCCTGGGGCCGGGGGACAGTTCACGCTCAGCCCCAGCATTTT
TRBJ1-1 many NA TRBV6-2/TRBV6-3 CASSGPSMNTEAFF TGTGCCAGCAGCGGACCGTCGATGAACACTGAAGCTTTCTTT
TRBJ2-7 many NA TRBV11-2 CASSLAGGEQYF TGTGCCAGCAGTTTAGCCGGGGGCGAGCAGTACTTC
TRBJ1-1 many NA TRBV29-1 CSVVRTLINTEAFF TGCAGCGTTGTCAGGACCCTAATCAACACTGAAGCTTTCTTT
TRBJ1-3 many NA TRBV9 CASSSLTQKNTIYF TGTGCCAGCAGCTCCCTGACCCAAAAAAACACCATATATTTT
TRBJ1-1 NA NA TRBV6-1 CASMAGGMHTEAFF TGTGCCAGCATGGCAGGCGGAATGCACACTGAAGCTTTCTTT
TRBJ1-1 many NA TRBV5-1 CASRVLQGQNTEAFF TGCGCCAGCAGGGTCTTGCAGGGGCAGAACACTGAAGCTTTCTTT
TRBJ2-2 many NA TRBV12-3/TRBV12-4 CASSPREGLINTGELFF TGTGCCAGCAGCCCCAGAGAGGGACTGATTAACACCGGGGAGCTGTTTTTT
TRBJ1-1 many TRBD1 TRBV6-1 CASRKDREGTEAFF TGTGCCAGCAGAAAGGACAGGGAAGGCACTGAAGCTTTCTTT
TRBJ2-5 NA TRBD2 TRBV24-1 CAPSGAGPQETQYF TGTGCCCCTAGCGGAGCGGGTCCGCAAGAGACCCAGTACTTC
TRBJ1-2 NA NA TRBV10-2 CASSDSRIAYGYTF TGCGCCAGCAGTGATAGCAGGATTGCCTATGGCTACACCTTC
TRBJ1-1 once NA TRBV7-2 CASSSRTDFNTEAFF TGTGCCAGCAGCTCCCGGACAGATTTTAACACTGAAGCTTTCTTT
TRBJ2-7 many NA TRBV5-1 CASSFIRGNEQYF TGCGCCAGCAGCTTTATCAGGGGCAACGAGCAGTACTTC
TRBJ2-7 many TRBD1 TRBV12-3/TRBV12-4 CASSWTGYEQYF TGTGCCAGCAGCTGGACAGGGTACGAGCAGTACTTC